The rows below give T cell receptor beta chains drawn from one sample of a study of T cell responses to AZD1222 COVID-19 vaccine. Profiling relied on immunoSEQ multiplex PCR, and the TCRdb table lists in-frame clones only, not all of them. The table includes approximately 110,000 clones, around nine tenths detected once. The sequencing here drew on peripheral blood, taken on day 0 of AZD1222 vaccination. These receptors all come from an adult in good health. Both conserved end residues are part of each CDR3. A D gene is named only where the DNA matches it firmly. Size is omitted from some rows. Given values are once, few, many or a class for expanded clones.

cdr3_nt: TGTGCCAGCAGCCTCCGGGCCAGAAACACTGAAGCTTTCTTT; cdr3_aa: CASSLRARNTEAFF; v_call: TRBV7-9; clone_size: .; j_call: TRBJ1-1; d_call: .
cdr3_nt: TGTGCCAGCAGCTGGACTAGCGGGGGAGGCAATGAGCAGTTCTTC; cdr3_aa: CASSWTSGGGNEQFF; v_call: TRBV6-2/TRBV6-3; clone_size: .; j_call: TRBJ2-1; d_call: TRBD2
cdr3_nt: TGTGCCAGCACCGAACTCGGGGAGGATACGCAGTATTTT; cdr3_aa: CASTELGEDTQYF; v_call: TRBV6-5; clone_size: .; j_call: TRBJ2-3; d_call: .
cdr3_nt: TGTGCCAGCAGGAAGGTGAAAAACTATGGCTACACCTTC; cdr3_aa: CASRKVKNYGYTF; v_call: TRBV6-5; clone_size: .; j_call: TRBJ1-2; d_call: .
cdr3_nt: TGTGCCAGCAGTTTCGCTAGCTCGCCCCTCGGCACAGATACGCAGTATTTT; cdr3_aa: CASSFASSPLGTDTQYF; v_call: TRBV6-2/TRBV6-3; clone_size: .; j_call: TRBJ2-3; d_call: .
cdr3_nt: TGCGCCAGCAGCCAAGCGGGATCTGGGGCCAACGTCCTGACTTTC; cdr3_aa: CASSQAGSGANVLTF; v_call: TRBV4-3; clone_size: once; j_call: TRBJ2-6; d_call: .
cdr3_nt: TGTGCCAGCAGCTTAGACAAGGGCGGCTACACCTTC; cdr3_aa: CASSLDKGGYTF; v_call: TRBV7-9; clone_size: .; j_call: TRBJ1-2; d_call: .
cdr3_nt: TGTGCCAGCGCAGCTCGGGATGAAAAACTGTTTTTT; cdr3_aa: CASAARDEKLFF; v_call: TRBV3-1/TRBV3-2; clone_size: .; j_call: TRBJ1-4; d_call: .
cdr3_nt: TGTGCCAGCAGCTTGGACAGGGCTAACACCGGGGAGCTGTTTTTT; cdr3_aa: CASSLDRANTGELFF; v_call: TRBV5-4; clone_size: .; j_call: TRBJ2-2; d_call: .
cdr3_nt: TGTGCCACCAGCCGGGACAGGGAAGGTGGCTACACCTTC; cdr3_aa: CATSRDREGGYTF; v_call: TRBV15; clone_size: .; j_call: TRBJ1-2; d_call: TRBD1
cdr3_nt: TGTGCCAGCAGCCCCAGTTTGGAAAGAGATACGCAGTATTTT; cdr3_aa: CASSPSLERDTQYF; v_call: TRBV11-3; clone_size: few; j_call: TRBJ2-3; d_call: .
cdr3_nt: TGTGCCAGCAGCTCTAGCGGGGGGGGTACCTACGAGCAGTACTTC; cdr3_aa: CASSSSGGGTYEQYF; v_call: TRBV7-2; clone_size: .; j_call: TRBJ2-7; d_call: TRBD2
cdr3_nt: TGTGCCAACAGCCACACCCCCGGGACAGGGAACACTGAAGCTTTCTTT; cdr3_aa: CANSHTPGTGNTEAFF; v_call: TRBV2; clone_size: .; j_call: TRBJ1-1; d_call: TRBD1
cdr3_nt: TGTGCCAGCAGCATGGGACAGGGGAAGGACTATGGCTACACCTTC; cdr3_aa: CASSMGQGKDYGYTF; v_call: TRBV5-4; clone_size: .; j_call: TRBJ1-2; d_call: TRBD1
cdr3_nt: TGTGCCAGCAGGGACCCTGGGGGGAGCTATGGCTACACCTTC; cdr3_aa: CASRDPGGSYGYTF; v_call: TRBV6-5; clone_size: .; j_call: TRBJ1-2; d_call: .
cdr3_nt: TGCAGCGTTGTGGTCCCTGGGTACGAGCAGTACTTC; cdr3_aa: CSVVVPGYEQYF; v_call: TRBV29-1; clone_size: .; j_call: TRBJ2-7; d_call: .
cdr3_nt: TGTGCCAGCAGCCAAGTGCCGGGGACGCCCTATGGCTACACCTTC; cdr3_aa: CASSQVPGTPYGYTF; v_call: TRBV3-1/TRBV3-2; clone_size: .; j_call: TRBJ1-2; d_call: .
cdr3_nt: TGCGCCAGCAGCTTGCTAGCGGGGGGCACGCCTGAGCAGTTCTTC; cdr3_aa: CASSLLAGGTPEQFF; v_call: TRBV5-1; clone_size: many; j_call: TRBJ2-1; d_call: TRBD2
cdr3_nt: TGTGCCAGCAGCGGTACGGGACAGCACACAGATACGCAGTATTTT; cdr3_aa: CASSGTGQHTDTQYF; v_call: TRBV7-9; clone_size: .; j_call: TRBJ2-3; d_call: TRBD1
cdr3_nt: TGTGCCAGCAGCTTATACAGGGGCCCCAGGACCCAGTACTTC; cdr3_aa: CASSLYRGPRTQYF; v_call: TRBV11-2; clone_size: .; j_call: TRBJ2-5; d_call: TRBD1